This T cell receptor beta chain appears in the sequencing data of a study of cytomegalovirus exposure and HLA in healthy donors. Germline V gives CDR1 LGHNA, CDR2 YNFKEQ. This CDR3 has 16 residues. V trimming: 4 bases; J trimming: 5 bases; junction bases outside the gene matches: 5. No record was made of this donor's CMV serostatus. A multiplex PCR was run with 60 Vbeta primers and 13 Jbeta primers. Profiling relied on immunoSEQ multiplex PCR, and the TCRdb table lists in-frame clones only, not all of them. The sample yields some 170,000 clones, 72% seen once. Material: PBMCs. The TCR was taken from a human donor in good health. V usage is TRBV4-2 and J usage is TRBJ2-1; 13 positions agree with TRBD2. CDR3 sequence: CASSRSGTSGDNEQFF. CDR3 nucleotides: TGTGCCAGCAGCCGATCCGGGACTAGCGGGGACAATGAGCAGTTCTTC.